This T cell receptor beta chain was sequenced for a study of OX40 agonist ivuxolimab in advanced cancers. Patients with a history of autoimmune disease or on systemic immunosuppression were excluded. As regards this clone: Its antigen is unidentified.

Findings and limits, study-wide: Average numbers of expanded clones were greater in CD8+ T cells than in CD4+. At doses 0.1 to 3.0 mg/kg, CD4+ and CD8+ clones expanded.

Repertoires were generated with immunoSEQ multiplex PCR, while TCRdb's copy carries only in-frame clones and drops some. The profile shows some 70,000 clones, 84% of them singletons. The CDR3 consists of 15 residues. The germline CDR1 and CDR2 sequences are LGHNA and YNFKEQ. The V end lost 1 base, the J end lost 1 base, and 5 bases lay between the germline ends. This sequence was found in an adult with an advanced solid tumor such as melanoma, head and neck, liver or kidney cancer. This chain links TRBV4-2 with TRBJ2-6; D is undetermined. The specimen was CD4+ or CD8+ T cells sorted from blood, collected in a trial of the OX40 agonist ivuxolimab. CDR3 residues: CASSQGVSGANVLTF. CDR3 nucleotides: TGTGCCAGCAGCCAAGGAGTGTCTGGGGCCAACGTCCTGACTTTC.